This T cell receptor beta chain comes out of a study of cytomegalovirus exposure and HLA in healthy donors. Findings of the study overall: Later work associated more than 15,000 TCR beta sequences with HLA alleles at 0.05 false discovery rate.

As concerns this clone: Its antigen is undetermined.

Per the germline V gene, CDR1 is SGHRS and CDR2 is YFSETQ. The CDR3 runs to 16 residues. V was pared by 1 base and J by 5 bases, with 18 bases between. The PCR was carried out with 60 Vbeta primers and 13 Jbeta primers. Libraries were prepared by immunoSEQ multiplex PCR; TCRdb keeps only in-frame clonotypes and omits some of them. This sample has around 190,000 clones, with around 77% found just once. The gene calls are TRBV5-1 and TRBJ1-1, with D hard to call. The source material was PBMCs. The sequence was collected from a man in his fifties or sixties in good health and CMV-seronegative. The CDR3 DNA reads TGCGCCAGCAGCTTGTCTGGGCAAGGGAGGTATACTGAAGCTTTCTTT. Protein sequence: CASSLSGQGRYTEAFF.